The source of this T cell receptor beta chain is a study of cytomegalovirus exposure and HLA in healthy donors. The CDR3 length is 13 residues. Germline CDR1 is SGHRS and CDR2 is YFSETQ. Of note for this clone: One junction end disagrees with the germline gene, perhaps due to a read error.

With 60 Vbeta and 13 Jbeta primers, the PCR was carried out. Sequenced by immunoSEQ multiplex PCR; TCRdb stores in-frame clones only, minus some. Of approximately 170,000 clones listed, around 77% were seen once; the top ten hold about 1.4%. This chain uses TRBV5-1 with TRBJ1-2; TRBD1 aligns across 9 bases. This clonotype was obtained from a man between 35 and 55 years old in good health and CMV-seronegative. The specimen sequenced was PBMCs. The CDR3 bases are TGCGCCGGCAGCTTACAGGGGGCGCATGGCTACACCTTC. It encodes CAGSLQGAHGYTF.